Given below is one T cell receptor beta chain in context. The repertoire was sequenced with immunoSEQ multiplex PCR; TCRdb's copy has only in-frame clones and lacks some. The sample consists of approximately 60,000 clones, just over 90% of them appearing once. This record comes from a study of T cell changes during pregnancy in multiple sclerosis. The source material was CD4+ T cells from peripheral blood mononuclear cells, sampled before pregnancy. The sequence was obtained from a female donor with multiple sclerosis, enrolled in a pregnancy study.

DNA for the CDR3: TGTGCCAGCAGTGCGGACAGACCACGGAACACTGAAGCTTTCTTT. Its protein is CASSADRPRNTEAFF. V gene TRBV27 combines with J gene TRBJ1-1; maybe TRBD1 (6 bases). CDR1 and CDR2 from the germline V gene are MNHEY and SMNVEV (reference sequence). The CDR3 runs 15 residues. V was shortened by 5 bases and J by 1 base, with 14 bases between the two germline ends.